This T cell receptor beta chain was found in a study of T cell repertoires in cytomegalovirus infection. Across the whole study: Public TCR beta signature analysis indicated the presence of both CMV infection and matching HLA type. Findings and caveats of the study: Cumulative frequency (of public TCR beta family members) identified carriers of CMV plus the relevant HLA. The response measured ex vivo was dominated by TCR beta clonotypes (HLA-C-restricted and CMV-specific).

The CDR3 has 13 residues. V was shortened by 5 bases and J by 2 bases, with 10 bases between the two germline ends. This clonotype was picked up a small number of times. The antigen remains undetermined. One entry per CDR3 protein results from TCRdb running MiXCR on the reads. The data hold about 310,000 distinct CDR3 sequences, with roughly 15% observed a single time. This receptor was identified in a human donor in good health (CMV status not recorded). Some clones in this sample may be carry-over from other donors' samples. Material for sequencing was PBMCs. This rearrangement joins TRBV12-3 or TRBV12-4 to TRBJ2-7; D not certain. The CDR3 bases are TGTGCCAGCAGTCATGGACGGGCCTACGAGCAGTACTTC. Amino acid sequence: CASSHGRAYEQYF.